These 30 T cell receptor beta chains share one sample of origin, sequenced in a study of blood T cell repertoires in COVID-19. The method was immunoSEQ multiplex PCR; TCRdb's version includes in-frame clones alone and lacks a portion of them. Among some 120,000 clones listed, around two thirds were seen once. Sequencing was carried out using peripheral blood. These TCRs come from a woman in her 70s with acute or convalescent COVID-19.

J is TRBJ2-1 and V is TRBV3-1 (or the pseudogene TRBV3-2); TRBD1 aligns across 9 bases. This CDR3 comprises 16 residues. V was clipped by 3 bases and J by 0 bases; unmatched bases: 3. CDR1 and CDR2 from the germline V gene are LGHDT and YNNKEL (reference sequence). This CDR3 is CASSHLQGASYNEQFF. The CDR3 DNA is TGTGCCAGCAGCCATTTACAGGGGGCCTCCTACAATGAGCAGTTCTTC.

The chain employs TRBV10-3 and TRBJ2-1; 13 nucleotides agree with TRBD2. The length of the CDR3 is 14 residues. Germline V gene sequence: CDR1 ENHRY, CDR2 SYGVKD. After removal of 6 bases from V and 4 bases from J, the junction contained 0 bases not matched to a gene. Here the CDR3 DNA reads TGTGCCATCAGGACTAGCGGGGGGTACAATGAGCAGTTCTTC. The encoded protein is CAIRTSGGYNEQFF.

V usage is TRBV27 and J usage is TRBJ2-1; no definite D call. V shed 6 bases and J shed 6 bases, with 18 bases lying between them. The CDR3 is 15 amino acids. Per germline, CDR1 MNHEY and CDR2 SMNVEV (reference sequence). CDR3 nucleotide sequence: TGTGCCAGCAGACCGAAACCCCACGTCAGCAATGAGCAGTTCTTC. This codes for CASRPKPHVSNEQFF.

The genes are TRBV18 and TRBJ1-5; D call uncertain. Germline V lookup: CDR1 KGHSH, CDR2 LQKENI. This CDR3 region has 17 residues. V was cut by 3 bases and J by 5 bases, with 20 bases left in between. CDR3 amino acids: CASSPTVGAGSHQPQHF. For the CDR3, the DNA is TGTGCCAGCTCACCGACGGTAGGAGCGGGTTCTCATCAGCCCCAGCATTTT.

This chain links TRBV7-9 with TRBJ1-4; 10 nucleotides match TRBD1. Germline V gene sequence: CDR1 SEHNR, CDR2 FQNEAQ (reference sequence). V shed 4 bases, J shed 8 bases, and the junction held 7 bases outside the gene matches. The CDR3 is 15 residues long. CDR3 sequence (DNA): TGTGCCAGCAGCTCCTACTTGACAGGGGGCGAAAAACTGTTTTTT. Its translation: CASSSYLTGGEKLFF.

The chain has TRBV28 and TRBJ1-1, with TRBD1 identical over 10 bases. The CDR3 length is 19 residues. The germline V gene encodes CDR1 MDHEN and CDR2 SYDVKM. With V trimmed by 5 bases and J by 4 bases, 19 bases remained unmatched. The CDR3 region is CASSPLNVGTGDWSTEAFF. The CDR3 DNA sequence: TGTGCCAGCAGTCCCCTCAACGTCGGGACAGGGGATTGGAGCACTGAAGCTTTCTTT.

The rearrangement links TRBV30 to TRBJ2-3; 8 bases agree with TRBD1. Germline V gene sequence: CDR1 GTSNPN, CDR2 SVGIG (reference sequence). This CDR3 region has 14 residues. The V and J ends lost 5 bases and 0 bases, in that order; junction bases with no gene match: 4. CDR3 loop: CAWDRGFSTDTQYF. Here the CDR3 DNA reads TGTGCCTGGGACAGGGGTTTTAGCACAGATACGCAGTATTTT.

V usage is TRBV28 and J usage is TRBJ2-1; D might be TRBD2 (5 bases). The CDR3 is 11 residues long. Germline CDR1 MDHEN, CDR2 SYDVKM. The V end was cut by 2 bases, the J end by 12 bases, with 8 bases between. Here the CDR3 reads CASSLGRGQFF. The CDR3 DNA reads as TGTGCCAGCAGTTTAGGGAGAGGGCAGTTCTTC.

This chain links TRBV12-5 with TRBJ1-4; no firm D call. Per germline, CDR1 LGHNT and CDR2 FRNRAP. V was cut by 7 bases and J by 7 bases, with 10 bases left in between. This CDR3 spans 12 amino acids. This chain's CDR3 is CASASRVEKLFF. The DNA of the CDR3 is TGTGCTAGTGCCTCGAGGGTTGAAAAACTGTTTTTT.

The rearrangement joins TRBV9 to TRBJ1-2; D not certain. This CDR3 region has 15 residues. Trimming took 1 base from V and 4 from J, leaving 14 bases between them. Germline V gene lookup returns CDR1 SGDLS and CDR2 YYNGEE. The CDR3 here is CASSVTTAQGYGYTF. DNA for the CDR3: TGTGCCAGCAGCGTAACAACAGCCCAAGGCTATGGCTACACCTTC. Full variable domain (remainder filled in from reference TRBV9 and TRBJ1-2): DSGVTQTPKHLITATGQRVTLRCSPRSGDLSVYWYQQSLDQGLQFLIQYYNGEERAKGNILERFSAQQFPDLHSELNLSSLELGDSALYFCASSVTTAQGYGYTFGSGTRLTVV.

Only one count was recorded for this clone. The CDR3 is CASRTGGVAGGGYTF. The CDR3 coding sequence is TGTGCCAGCAGAACAGGGGGCGTTGCCGGAGGTGGCTACACCTTC. This chain joins TRBV3-1 (or the pseudogene TRBV3-2) and TRBJ1-2; 9 bases fit TRBD1. V was pared by 6 bases and J by 7 bases, with 12 bases of the junction left unmatched. This CDR3 has 15 amino acids. Germline lookup yields CDR1 LGHDT and CDR2 YNNKEL (reference sequence).

V is TRBV18 and J is TRBJ1-1; D is ambiguous. Germline assignment: CDR1 KGHSH and CDR2 LQKENI. With 3 bases removed from V and 1 base from J, the gap between germline ends came to 9 bases. This CDR3 has 14 residues. The CDR3 spells CASSPSRSNTEAFF. The CDR3 DNA reads as TGTGCCAGCTCACCCTCGAGATCGAACACTGAAGCTTTCTTT. The variable domain in full, completed from reference TRBV18 and TRBJ1-1, reads NAGVMQNPRHLVRRRGQEARLRCSPMKGHSHVYWYRQLPEEGLKFMVYLQKENIIDESGMPKERFSAEFPKEGPSILRIQQVVRGDSAAYFCASSPSRSNTEAFFGQGTRLTVV.

This chain's CDR3 is CASSRGLAGQETQYF. Here the CDR3 DNA reads TGTGCCAGCAGTAGGGGACTAGCGGGACAAGAGACCCAGTACTTC. The chain employs TRBV6-1 and TRBJ2-5, with 13 bases matching TRBD2. V gave up 5 bases and J gave up 2 bases; unmatched junction bases: 2. The CDR3 is made up of 15 amino acids. The germline CDR1 and CDR2 sequences are MNHNS and SASEGT.

The DNA for the CDR3 is TGCGCCAGCAGCTTGAGGGGGCATGAAAAACTGTTTTTT. Encoded protein: CASSLRGHEKLFF. The V call is TRBV5-1, the J call TRBJ1-4, with TRBD1 identical over 7 bases. J gave up 6 bases and V 1 base, and 0 bases lay outside the gene matches. CDR1 SGHRS and CDR2 YFSETQ come from the germline V gene. The CDR3 has 13 residues.

V gene TRBV3-1 (or the pseudogene TRBV3-2) combines with J gene TRBJ2-1, with TRBD2 matching 7 bases. The V gene end was trimmed by 4 bases and the J gene end by 1 base; junction bases not matched to a gene: 4. The germline V gene encodes CDR1 LGHDT and CDR2 YNNKEL (reference sequence). CDR3 length equals 15 residues. The CDR3 protein is CASSPTRGSYNEQFF. The CDR3 coding sequence is TGTGCCAGCAGCCCGACGCGGGGGTCCTACAATGAGCAGTTCTTC.

This clone was detected only a few times. In nucleotides, the CDR3 is TGCGCCAGCAGCTTGGACGTAGGGGGCGCCTATGGCTACACCTTC. Amino acid sequence: CASSLDVGGAYGYTF. J is TRBJ1-2 and V is TRBV5-1; 7 bases are a match to TRBD1. V shed 0 bases, J shed 4 bases, and the junction held 6 bases outside the gene matches. Per the germline V gene, CDR1 is SGHRS and CDR2 is YFSETQ. The CDR3 is 15 residues long.

This chain joins TRBV28 and TRBJ1-1; no reliable D call. Germline assignment: CDR1 MDHEN and CDR2 SYDVKM. The CDR3 has 17 residues. V was trimmed by 2 bases and J by 7 bases, leaving 23 bases between them. The CDR3 here is CASSLVETVPSRGEAFF. CDR3 nucleotide sequence: TGTGCCAGCAGTTTAGTGGAAACGGTTCCATCTCGAGGTGAAGCTTTCTTT.

The chain links TRBV5-8 to TRBJ2-4, with a weak D call TRBD2 (5 bases). The CDR3 is 20 residues long. Germline V gene lookup returns CDR1 SGHTS and CDR2 YDEGEE. V was cut by 0 bases and J by 0 bases, with 22 bases left in between. The CDR3 sequence is CASSLVIALDRRIAKNIQYF. The CDR3 DNA sequence: TGTGCCAGCAGCTTGGTAATAGCCCTAGATAGGAGGATAGCCAAAAACATTCAGTACTTC.

The table lists this clone with a few counts. The chain has TRBV18 and TRBJ1-3, with D possibly matching TRBD1 (6 bases). V gave up 3 bases and J gave up 0 bases, with 15 bases separating them. The CDR3 is made up of 17 amino acids. The germline V gene encodes CDR1 KGHSH and CDR2 LQKENI. Here the CDR3 DNA reads TGTGCCAGCTCACCGGCCGACCCCAGGGGCTCTGGAAACACCATATATTTT. Its translation is CASSPADPRGSGNTIYF.

The J gene is TRBJ1-1, the V gene TRBV12-5; D is undetermined. Trimming removed 3 bases at V and 4 bases at J, with 9 bases between. Germline loops: CDR1 LGHNT, CDR2 FRNRAP. The CDR3 consists of 13 residues. The CDR3 sequence is CASGFGVGTEAFF. The CDR3 region has the DNA TGTGCTAGTGGTTTCGGGGTTGGCACTGAAGCTTTCTTT.

The chain links TRBV2 to TRBJ2-7, with 9 bases fitting TRBD1. The CDR3 spans 14 residues. J gave up 3 bases and V 3 bases, and 3 bases lay outside the gene matches. From germline, CDR1 is SNHLY and CDR2 FYNNEI. In nucleotides, the CDR3 is TGTGCCAGCAGTGATGGACAGGGGATCTACGAGCAGTACTTC. It translates to CASSDGQGIYEQYF.

This clone was counted only a few times. The V call is TRBV10-3, the J call TRBJ2-2; D might be TRBD1 (6 bases). Trimming left V 11 bases short and J 5 bases short, with 15 bases between. This CDR3 comprises 13 residues. Germline V gives CDR1 ENHRY, CDR2 SYGVKD. The CDR3 DNA reads as TGTGCCGGGGGCAGGGTCGATACCGGGGAGCTGTTTTTT. Its protein is CAGGRVDTGELFF.

V and J are TRBV19 and TRBJ2-1, with TRBD2 matching over 8 bases. Germline assignment: CDR1 LNHDA and CDR2 SQIVND (reference sequence). Trimming at V came to 7 bases and at J to 4 bases, leaving 9 bases not matched to a gene. This CDR3 region has 15 residues. The CDR3 region is CASNPAGGTYNEQFF. Written as DNA, the CDR3 is TGTGCCAGTAACCCGGCGGGAGGCACATACAATGAGCAGTTCTTC.

There are a few counts of this clone. The genes are TRBV9 and TRBJ1-2; TRBD1 matches at 11 bases. Germline V CDR1 and CDR2: SGDLS, YYNGEE. The CDR3 has 19 amino acids. The V gene end was trimmed by 0 bases and the J gene end by 3 bases; junction bases not matched to a gene: 13. CDR3 bases: TGTGCCAGCAGCGTAGAGGGTCTATCCAGGACAGGGGGCGACTATGGCTACACCTTC. Protein product: CASSVEGLSRTGGDYGYTF.

This clone turned up a few times. This rearrangement joins TRBV19 to TRBJ2-3; D is possibly TRBD2 (6 bases). CDR3 length equals 14 residues. CDR1 and CDR2 (germline): LNHDA, SQIVND (reference sequence). The V and J ends lost 6 bases and 2 bases respectively, with 12 bases between them. CDR3 nucleotide sequence: TGTGCCAGTAGGGAACGGCGGGACACAGATACGCAGTATTTT. Translation gives CASRERRDTDTQYF.

This chain links TRBV5-3 with TRBJ1-1; no reliable D call. TRBV5-3 is noted as an ORF with a role that remains uncertain. V gave up 6 bases and J gave up 1 base, with 7 bases separating them. The CDR3 is made up of 12 amino acids. The CDR3 sequence: CARISGNTEAFF. The DNA of the CDR3 is TGTGCCAGAATCTCCGGGAACACTGAAGCTTTCTTT.

The rearrangement links TRBV24-1 to TRBJ1-4; TRBD1 matches at 8 bases. This CDR3 spans 17 amino acids. The ends lost 4 bases at V and 4 bases at J; junction bases unmatched: 10. Looked up from germline, CDR1 is KGHDR and CDR2 is SFDVKD. DNA for the CDR3: TGTGCCACCAGTGACAGGCGTGACAGGGGTTGTAATGAAAAACTGTTTTTT. It yields the protein CATSDRRDRGCNEKLFF.

V usage is TRBV20-1 and J usage is TRBJ2-1, with TRBD2 matching 15 bases. The CDR3 is made up of 15 amino acids. CDR1 DFQATT and CDR2 SNEGSKA come from the germline V gene (reference sequence). V lost 3 bases, J lost 7 bases, and 4 bases stayed unmatched. DNA of the CDR3: TGCAGTGCTAGTTCCGGGACTAGCGGGGGGAATGAGCAGTTCTTC. Protein sequence: CSASSGTSGGNEQFF.

This clone showed up just a few times. The chain recombines TRBV28 with TRBJ2-3, with D perhaps TRBD1 (5 bases). This CDR3 is 17 amino acids long. Trimming stripped 8 bases from V and 0 bases from J, with 21 bases between. The germline CDR1 and CDR2 sequences are MDHEN and SYDVKM. The chain's CDR3 is CASDPGPRGSSTDTQYF. As DNA, the CDR3 is TGTGCCAGCGATCCAGGCCCAAGGGGCTCTAGCACAGATACGCAGTATTTT.

V and J are TRBV6-5 and TRBJ2-1, with D tentatively TRBD2 (5 bases). The CDR3 has 15 residues. Trimming removed 5 bases at V and 2 bases at J, with 13 bases between. Germline loops: CDR1 MNHEY, CDR2 SVGAGI. The CDR3 DNA reads TGTGCCAGCAGTACAGAGGGAACTCCCTACAATGAGCAGTTCTTC. This codes for CASSTEGTPYNEQFF.